Below are 23 T cell receptor beta chains sequenced from a single sample in a study of blood T cell repertoires in COVID-19. Profiling relied on immunoSEQ multiplex PCR, and the TCRdb table lists in-frame clones only, not all of them. The data show 90,000 to 110,000 clones, with 80% to 90% seen just once and about 1.1% held by the top ten. Sequencing was performed on peripheral blood. The receptors were sampled from a human donor in a cohort sampled during active COVID-19.

V usage is TRBV12-5 and J usage is TRBJ2-1; D perhaps matches TRBD2 (5 bases). Germline V gene sequence: CDR1 LGHNT, CDR2 FRNRAP. The V and J ends lost 0 bases and 0 bases respectively, with 9 bases between them. This CDR3 is built from 16 residues. CDR3 coding DNA: TGTGCTAGTGGTTTGGTCGCGGGTCTCTCCTACAATGAGCAGTTCTTC. As protein: CASGLVAGLSYNEQFF.

This chain uses TRBV2 with TRBJ2-2, with 8 bases fitting TRBD2. The CDR3 covers 15 residues. From germline, CDR1 is SNHLY and CDR2 FYNNEI. Losses at the gene ends were 7 bases for V and 0 bases for J; bases not matched to a gene: 4. CDR3 DNA sequence: TGTGCCAGCATGATAGCGGGACCGAACACCGGGGAGCTGTTTTTT. Its translation is CASMIAGPNTGELFF.

This chain joins TRBV5-1 and TRBJ1-1; the D gene is possibly TRBD1 (5 bases). The CDR3 runs to 15 residues. V was cut by 0 bases and J by 5 bases, with 14 bases left in between. CDR1 is SGHRS, CDR2 YFSETQ, per germline. The CDR3 sequence is CASSLGQPGITEAFF. As DNA, the CDR3 is TGCGCCAGCAGCTTGGGACAGCCCGGAATTACTGAAGCTTTCTTT. Full variable domain (outside the CDR3, taken from reference TRBV5-1 and TRBJ1-1): KAGVTQTPRYLIKTRGQQVTLSCSPISGHRSVSWYQQTPGQGLQFLFEYFSETQRNKGNFPGRFSGRQFSNSRSEMNVSTLELGDSALYLCASSLGQPGITEAFFGQGTRLTVV.

The chain combines TRBV4-2 with TRBJ2-1, with 11 bases that match TRBD2. CDR1 and CDR2 from the germline V gene are LGHNA and YNFKEQ. The CDR3 covers 15 residues. V gave up 4 bases and J gave up 4 bases; unmatched junction bases: 3. CDR3 loop: CASSRLAGLYNEQFF. CDR3 in DNA: TGTGCCAGCAGCCGACTAGCGGGACTATACAATGAGCAGTTCTTC.

The genes are TRBV7-3 and TRBJ1-1; tentative D call: TRBD1 (5 bases). The germline V and J ends were trimmed by 2 bases and 1 base, with 11 bases remaining between them. Germline CDR1 reads SGHTA; CDR2 reads FQGTGA. The CDR3 extends over 15 amino acids. The CDR3 here is CASSLGGVGNTEAFF. The CDR3 DNA is TGTGCCAGCAGCTTAGGAGGGGTCGGGAACACTGAAGCTTTCTTT.

The chain uses TRBV18 and TRBJ2-5, with 10 nucleotides matching TRBD2. CDR1 and CDR2 from the germline V gene are KGHSH and LQKENI. Trimming at V came to 4 bases and at J to 3 bases, leaving 5 bases not matched to a gene. The CDR3 sequence is 15 residues long. CDR3 sequence: CASSQSGGAKETQYF. The CDR3 DNA reads TGTGCCAGCTCACAAAGCGGGGGGGCCAAAGAGACCCAGTACTTC.

This chain links TRBV9 with TRBJ1-6; D not certain. Trimming pared 0 bases from V and 7 bases from J, leaving 8 bases between. From germline, CDR1 is SGDLS and CDR2 YYNGEE. The CDR3 extends over 14 amino acids. CDR3 sequence (DNA): TGTGCCAGCAGCGTAGGACTTGACAATTCACCCCTCCACTTT. This translates into CASSVGLDNSPLHF.

The rearrangement joins TRBV5-1 to TRBJ2-1, with 11 bases matching TRBD2. CDR3 length: 16 amino acids. Germline CDR1 reads SGHRS; CDR2 reads YFSETQ. V shed 2 bases, J shed 8 bases, and the junction held 9 bases outside the gene matches. The CDR3 spells CASSFLTSGRRDEQFF. The CDR3 DNA is TGCGCCAGCAGCTTTCTAACTAGCGGGAGAAGGGATGAGCAGTTCTTC.

This chain links TRBV5-4 with TRBJ2-7; 7 nucleotides agree with TRBD1. The CDR3 contains 14 residues. Germline CDR1 reads SGHNT; CDR2 reads YYREEE (reference sequence). With V trimmed by 4 bases and J by 1 base, 5 bases remained unmatched. CDR3 in amino acids: CASSPGQNSYEQYF. In DNA, the CDR3 is TGTGCCAGCAGCCCGGGACAGAATTCCTACGAGCAGTACTTC.

The rearrangement joins TRBV18 to TRBJ2-7, with TRBD1 matching over 11 bases. This CDR3 spans 15 amino acids. Germline V lookup: CDR1 KGHSH, CDR2 LQKENI. V lost 2 bases, J lost 2 bases, and 2 bases stayed unmatched. As DNA, the CDR3 is TGTGCCAGCTCACCAGGACAGGGGGCGCCCTACGAGCAGTACTTC. Protein: CASSPGQGAPYEQYF.

CDR3 sequence reads: CASSLVGTSGGPTDTQYF. For the CDR3, the DNA is TGTGCCAGCAGCTTAGTAGGGACTAGCGGGGGGCCCACAGATACGCAGTATTTT. The V call is TRBV7-2, the J call TRBJ2-3; 15 nucleotides agree with TRBD2. With 1 base clipped from V and 2 bases from J, the junction kept 4 bases outside the gene matches. The CDR3 contains 18 residues. Germline values: CDR1 SGHTA, CDR2 FQGNSA.

The chain uses TRBV5-4 and TRBJ1-6; D perhaps matches TRBD1 (6 bases). The CDR3 covers 17 residues. The V and J ends lost 4 bases and 6 bases respectively, with 20 bases between them. Germline V lookup: CDR1 SGHNT, CDR2 YYREEE (reference sequence). The CDR3: CASSRGGSDSPNSPLHF. CDR3 bases: TGTGCCAGCAGCCGGGGTGGATCGGACAGCCCTAATTCACCCCTCCACTTT.

The chain joins TRBV27 to TRBJ1-2, with 7 bases identical to TRBD1. Losses at the gene ends were 5 bases for V and 3 bases for J; bases not matched to a gene: 12. The CDR3 has 16 residues. Looked up from germline, CDR1 is MNHEY and CDR2 is SMNVEV (reference sequence). In DNA form, the CDR3 reads TGTGCCAGCAGTACAGGGACAGCCCCGGTATACTATGGCTACACCTTC. Encoded protein: CASSTGTAPVYYGYTF.

Only a few counts were recorded for this clone. The chain is built from TRBV5-1 and TRBJ1-2; D remains unclear. This CDR3 is built from 15 residues. Trimming removed 0 bases from V and 5 bases from J, with 14 bases in between. CDR1 SGHRS and CDR2 YFSETQ come from the germline V gene. The CDR3 spells CASSLETAAAYGYTF. The CDR3 DNA sequence: TGCGCCAGCAGCTTGGAGACGGCAGCGGCTTATGGCTACACCTTC.

The V call is TRBV6-5, the J call TRBJ2-2; TRBD1 matches at 9 bases. The germline V gene has CDR1 MNHEY and CDR2 SVGAGI. This CDR3 has 14 residues. The V segment lost 8 bases and the J segment 6 bases; nucleotides outside the gene matches: 7. Here the CDR3 reads CASRGTGSPGELFF. The CDR3 DNA sequence: TGTGCCAGCCGAGGGACAGGGAGTCCCGGGGAGCTGTTTTTT.

This clone has just a few counts. The chain employs TRBV9 and TRBJ2-7; 9 bases match TRBD1. The CDR3 is 13 residues long. J lost 5 bases, V lost 3 bases, and 3 bases had no gene match. Germline loops: CDR1 SGDLS, CDR2 YYNGEE. CDR3 sequence reads: CASSEDRGDEQYF. The CDR3 DNA is TGTGCCAGCAGCGAGGACAGGGGAGACGAGCAGTACTTC.

The V gene is TRBV20-1, the J gene TRBJ1-2; the D is unclear. CDR1 is DFQATT, CDR2 SNEGSKA, per germline (reference sequence). The CDR3 covers 11 residues. V was shortened by 5 bases and J by 5 bases, with 9 bases between the two germline ends. CDR3 sequence reads: CSAPQAYGYTF. The CDR3 DNA follows: TGCAGTGCTCCCCAGGCTTATGGCTACACCTTC.

V is TRBV28 and J is TRBJ2-3, with 12 bases that match TRBD2. The V gene's germline CDR1 is MDHEN and CDR2 SYDVKM. The CDR3 extends over 17 amino acids. The junction had 10 bases not matched to a gene; V was cut back by 4 bases and J by 5 bases. CDR3 region: CASSSTFGLAGKDTQYF. The DNA for the CDR3 is TGTGCCAGCAGTTCCACATTTGGACTAGCGGGAAAAGATACGCAGTATTTT.

V and J are TRBV27 and TRBJ1-1; D call uncertain. Germline V gene sequence: CDR1 MNHEY, CDR2 SMNVEV (reference sequence). The CDR3 loop spans 15 amino acids. V was pared by 6 bases and J by 1 base, with 15 bases between. CDR3 loop: CASSLRGLENTEAFF. The CDR3, as DNA: TGTGCCAGCAGCCTCCGAGGCCTGGAGAACACTGAAGCTTTCTTT.

This chain links TRBV5-1 with TRBJ1-2; TRBD1 matches 7 bases. J was trimmed by 8 bases and V by 4 bases; bases with no gene match: 17. CDR3 size: 16 residues. Germline CDR1 and CDR2: SGHRS and YFSETQ. The CDR3 protein is CASSPLQGGVLWGYTF. CDR3 in DNA: TGCGCCAGCAGCCCGCTGCAGGGGGGCGTGTTGTGGGGCTACACCTTC.

The sample holds one count of this clone. The chain couples TRBV4-3 to TRBJ2-3; possible D gene TRBD1, 6 bases. V lost 1 base and J lost 8, with 10 bases in between. There are 13 residues in the CDR3. Germline V gene data show CDR1 as LGHNA and CDR2 as YSLEER. This chain's CDR3 is CASSQVGGGTQYF. In DNA, the CDR3 is TGCGCCAGCAGCCAAGTTGGGGGCGGTACGCAGTATTTT.

V usage is TRBV7-3 and J usage is TRBJ1-1, with a possible D match to TRBD1 (6 bases). The CDR3 is 13 amino acids. Germline V gene lookup returns CDR1 SGHTA and CDR2 FQGTGA. With 5 bases removed from V and 3 bases from J, the gap between germline ends came to 10 bases. CDR3 nucleotide sequence: TGTGCCAGCAGCCAGAACAGGGACACTGAAGCTTTCTTT. Translating gives CASSQNRDTEAFF.

The chain uses TRBV7-9 and TRBJ2-1; 9 bases map to TRBD2. V dropped 5 bases and J dropped 4; count of bases not matched to a gene: 6. This CDR3 has 15 amino acids. CDR1 is SEHNR, CDR2 FQNEAQ, per germline (reference sequence). The CDR3 bases are TGTGCCAGCAGCCCGGGACTAGCTGATTACAATGAGCAGTTCTTC. Its protein is CASSPGLADYNEQFF.